This T cell receptor beta chain was retrieved from a study of blood T cell repertoires in COVID-19. Study information: Samples came from the United States, Italy and Spain, spanning acute and convalescent COVID-19. From T cells, B-cell-depleted T cells, or PBMCs came the material, which was cDNA or gDNA.

The CDR3 consists of 15 residues. Germline trimming cut 5 bases from V and 7 bases from J; bases unmatched to any gene: 11. Germline values: CDR1 SGHTA, CDR2 FQGNSA. Authors' processing steps: Amplification of reference gene primers provided the estimated nucleated cell counts. Clones were read by immunoSEQ multiplex PCR, and TCRdb kept only the in-frame ones, dropping some. The D gene and trimming were derived from the DNA, and the V and J assignments and clone size from that table. The sample has 100,000 to 150,000 clones, around 86% seen once; the top ten hold roughly 10%. This receptor was obtained from a man in his forties with active or convalescent COVID-19. V gene TRBV7-2 combines with J gene TRBJ2-1, with 7 bases that match TRBD2. Sequenced material: peripheral blood. CDR3 sequence: CASSPQWGGRNEQFF. The CDR3 DNA reads as TGTGCCAGCAGCCCGCAGTGGGGGGGAAGAAATGAGCAGTTCTTC.